Below, 9 T cell receptor beta chains from the same sample are listed, as sequenced in a study of blood T cell repertoires in COVID-19. Some clones are missing from TCRdb's copy, which holds only in-frame ones; the method was immunoSEQ multiplex PCR. Of 150,000 to 200,000 clones listed, over 85% are singletons. Sequenced: peripheral blood. Every receptor here comes from a woman between 50 and 59 years old with acute or convalescent COVID-19.

This chain connects TRBV30 to TRBJ2-6, with D possibly being TRBD1 (6 bases). The CDR3 consists of 14 residues. Trimming pared 4 bases from V and 3 bases from J, leaving 10 bases between. Germline-derived CDR1 and CDR2 are GTSNPN and SVGIG (reference sequence). The CDR3 sequence: CAWNAGDGANVLTF. The CDR3 region has the DNA TGTGCCTGGAACGCAGGGGATGGGGCCAACGTCCTGACTTTC.

As DNA, the CDR3 is TGTGCCAGCAGCCCCTCCGGGACACCGGTCGAGCAGTACTTC. As protein: CASSPSGTPVEQYF. This rearrangement joins TRBV7-8 to TRBJ2-7, with TRBD1 as a possible D gene (6 bases). Germline V gives CDR1 SGHVS, CDR2 FQNEAQ. The CDR3 is made up of 14 amino acids. V gave up 5 bases and J gave up 6 bases, with 17 bases separating them.

This clone has just a few counts. CDR3 amino acids: CASSFQGGGTEAFF. In DNA, the CDR3 is TGCGCCAGCAGCTTCCAGGGGGGCGGCACTGAAGCTTTCTTT. V gene TRBV5-1 combines with J gene TRBJ1-1; 7 bases line up with TRBD1. Germline loops: CDR1 SGHRS, CDR2 YFSETQ. CDR3 length: 14 residues. With 2 bases clipped from V and 4 bases from J, the junction kept 5 bases outside the gene matches.

The chain carries TRBV19 and TRBJ1-4; D not resolved. Germline loops: CDR1 LNHDA, CDR2 SQIVND (reference sequence). V lost 5 bases and J 0 bases, leaving 13 bases between the germline ends. The CDR3 extends over 16 amino acids. This chain's CDR3 is CASSFFPQSTNEKLFF. CDR3 DNA: TGTGCCAGTAGTTTCTTTCCACAGTCAACTAATGAAAAACTGTTTTTT.

This chain links TRBV28 with TRBJ2-3, with unresolved D. Germline V gives CDR1 MDHEN, CDR2 SYDVKM. The CDR3 spans 13 residues. Trimming removed 6 bases from V and 4 bases from J, with 11 bases in between. CDR3 DNA sequence: TGTGCCAGCAGGCCCGGTACAGCAGATACGCAGTATTTT. It yields the protein CASRPGTADTQYF.

The chain recombines TRBV7-9 with TRBJ2-7; 9 bases match TRBD1. Unmatched junction bases numbered 3, after V lost 8 bases and J lost 4 bases. CDR3 length: 12 residues. Germline V gives CDR1 SEHNR, CDR2 FQNEAQ (reference sequence). CDR3 in amino acids: CASLGTGYEQYF. In DNA, the CDR3 is TGTGCCAGCCTTGGGACAGGGTACGAGCAGTACTTC.

The chain joins TRBV19 to TRBJ1-4; a weak D match, TRBD1 (6 bases). CDR1 LNHDA and CDR2 SQIVND come from the germline V gene (reference sequence). The CDR3 runs 15 residues. With 6 bases removed from V and 3 bases from J, the gap between germline ends came to 14 bases. CDR3 residues: CASSEGVRPNEKLFF. CDR3 nucleotides: TGTGCCAGTAGCGAGGGGGTAAGGCCTAATGAAAAACTGTTTTTT.

The chain uses TRBV6-5 and TRBJ1-1; D ambiguous. Germline V lookup: CDR1 MNHEY, CDR2 SVGAGI. The CDR3 is 13 residues long. V shed 5 bases and J shed 1 base, with 8 bases lying between them. The CDR3 is CASSPIRNTEAFF. DNA for the CDR3: TGTGCCAGCAGTCCCATTAGGAACACTGAAGCTTTCTTT.

The chain recombines TRBV18 with TRBJ2-1; 11 bases map to TRBD2. Germline V CDR1 and CDR2: KGHSH, LQKENI. After removal of 3 bases from V and 6 bases from J, the junction contained 13 bases not matched to a gene. The CDR3 loop spans 18 amino acids. Here the CDR3 reads CASSPRLGTSGSINEQFF. As DNA, the CDR3 is TGTGCCAGCTCACCTCGATTGGGTACTAGCGGGAGTATCAATGAGCAGTTCTTC.